This TCR beta chain derives from a study of shared clonotypes between healthy human individuals. This clone was observed at least ten times. Sequencing used immunoSEQ multiplex PCR; TCRdb keeps in-frame clones, though not all of them. Of 1,100,000 or so clones listed, around 78% are singletons. V lost 0 bases and J lost 4; bases outside the gene matches: 3. The CDR3 covers 15 residues. Germline CDR1 reads SGDLS; CDR2 reads YYNGEE. The source material was memory CD4+ T cells from PBMCs. Subset denoted: CD45RA-negative fraction. The chain employs TRBV9 and TRBJ2-2; 7 positions agree with TRBD1. This TCR came from a man aged 18 to 30 in good health. Some clones in this sample may be carry-over from other donors' samples. The CDR3 here is CASSVVGQSTGELFF. The CDR3 nucleotides read TGTGCCAGCAGCGTAGTGGGACAGTCCACCGGGGAGCTGTTTTTT.